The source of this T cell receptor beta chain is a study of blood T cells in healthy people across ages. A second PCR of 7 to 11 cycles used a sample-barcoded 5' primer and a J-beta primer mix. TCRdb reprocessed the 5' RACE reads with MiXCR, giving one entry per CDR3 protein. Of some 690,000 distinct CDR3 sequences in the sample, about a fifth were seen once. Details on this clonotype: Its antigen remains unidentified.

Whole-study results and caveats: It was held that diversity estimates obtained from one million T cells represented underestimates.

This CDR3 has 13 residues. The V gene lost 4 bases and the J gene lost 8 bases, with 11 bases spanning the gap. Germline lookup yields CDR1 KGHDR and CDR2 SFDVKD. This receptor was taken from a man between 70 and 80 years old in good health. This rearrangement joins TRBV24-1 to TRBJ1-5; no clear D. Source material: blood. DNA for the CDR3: TGTGCCACCAGTGAGGGCAGGCTAAAGCCCCAGCATTTT. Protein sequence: CATSEGRLKPQHF.